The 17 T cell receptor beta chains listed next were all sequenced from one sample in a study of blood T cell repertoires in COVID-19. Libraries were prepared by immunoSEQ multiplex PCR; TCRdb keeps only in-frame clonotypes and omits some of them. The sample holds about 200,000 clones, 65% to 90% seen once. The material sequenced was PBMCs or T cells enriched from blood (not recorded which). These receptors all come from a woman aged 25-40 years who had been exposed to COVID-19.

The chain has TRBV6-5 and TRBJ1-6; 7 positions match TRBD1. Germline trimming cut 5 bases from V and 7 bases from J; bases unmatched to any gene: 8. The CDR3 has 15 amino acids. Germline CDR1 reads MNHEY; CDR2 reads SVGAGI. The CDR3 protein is CASSPRDRDNSPLHF. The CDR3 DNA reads TGTGCCAGCAGTCCCAGGGACAGAGACAATTCACCCCTCCACTTT.

CDR3 in DNA: TGTGCCAGCAGCCCCGGGACAGCCTCACCCTCTGGGGCCAACGTCCTGACTTTC. As protein: CASSPGTASPSGANVLTF. The chain employs TRBV7-8 and TRBJ2-6, with 7 bases fitting TRBD1. The CDR3 sequence is 18 residues long. Germline loops: CDR1 SGHVS, CDR2 FQNEAQ. The J segment lost 0 bases and the V segment lost 5 bases, leaving 10 bases of the junction unmatched.

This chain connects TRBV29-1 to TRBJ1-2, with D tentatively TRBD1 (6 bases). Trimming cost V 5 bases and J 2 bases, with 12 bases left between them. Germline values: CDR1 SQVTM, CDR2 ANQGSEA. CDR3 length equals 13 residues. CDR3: CSVRGQANYGYTF. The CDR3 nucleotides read TGCAGCGTTCGGGGACAAGCAAACTATGGCTACACCTTC.

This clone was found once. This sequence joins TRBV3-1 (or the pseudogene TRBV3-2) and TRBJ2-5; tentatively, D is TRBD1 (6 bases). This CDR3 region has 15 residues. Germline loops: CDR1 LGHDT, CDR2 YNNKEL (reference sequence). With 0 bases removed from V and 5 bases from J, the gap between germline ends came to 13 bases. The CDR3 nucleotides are TGTGCCAGCAGCCAAGATCGCAGGGGTCACGAGACCCAGTACTTC. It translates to CASSQDRRGHETQYF.

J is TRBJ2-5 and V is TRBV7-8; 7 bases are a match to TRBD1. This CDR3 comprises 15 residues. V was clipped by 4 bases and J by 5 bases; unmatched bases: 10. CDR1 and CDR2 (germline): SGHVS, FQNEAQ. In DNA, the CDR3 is TGTGCCAGCAGCTCGACCGGGACAGTTATCGAGACCCAGTACTTC. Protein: CASSSTGTVIETQYF.

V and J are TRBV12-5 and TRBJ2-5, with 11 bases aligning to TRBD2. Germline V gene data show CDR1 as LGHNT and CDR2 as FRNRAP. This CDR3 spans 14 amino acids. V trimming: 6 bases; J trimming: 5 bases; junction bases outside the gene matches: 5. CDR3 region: CASGIAGGRETQYF. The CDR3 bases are TGTGCTAGTGGAATAGCGGGGGGGCGGGAGACCCAGTACTTC.

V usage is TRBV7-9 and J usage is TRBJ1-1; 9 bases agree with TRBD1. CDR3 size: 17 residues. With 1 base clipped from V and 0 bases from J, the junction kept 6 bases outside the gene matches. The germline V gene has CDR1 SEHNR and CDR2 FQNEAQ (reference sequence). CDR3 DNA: TGTGCCAGCAGCTTAGACGGACAGGGGCTATTGAACACTGAAGCTTTCTTT. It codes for CASSLDGQGLLNTEAFF.

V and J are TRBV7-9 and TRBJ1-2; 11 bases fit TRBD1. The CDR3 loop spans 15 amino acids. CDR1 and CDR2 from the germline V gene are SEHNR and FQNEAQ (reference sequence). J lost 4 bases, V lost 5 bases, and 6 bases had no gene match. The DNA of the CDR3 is TGTGCCAGCAGCGGGACAGGGGGTTCGGGCTATGGCTACACCTTC. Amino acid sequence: CASSGTGGSGYGYTF. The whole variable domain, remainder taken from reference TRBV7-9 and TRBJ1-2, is DTGVSQNPRHKITKRGQNVTFRCDPISEHNRLYWYRQTLGQGPEFLTYFQNEAQLEKSRLLSDRFSAERPKGSFSTLEIQRTEQGDSAMYLCASSGTGGSGYGYTFGSGTRLTVV.

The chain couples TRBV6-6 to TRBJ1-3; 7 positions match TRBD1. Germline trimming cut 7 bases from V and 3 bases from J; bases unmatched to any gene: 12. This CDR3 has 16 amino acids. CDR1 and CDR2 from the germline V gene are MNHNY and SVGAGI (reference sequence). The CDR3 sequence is CASTNRGDRVGNTIYF. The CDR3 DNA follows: TGTGCCAGCACCAACCGGGGCGACAGGGTTGGAAACACCATATATTTT.

The CDR3 here is CAWTGGIGYTF. The CDR3 coding sequence is TGTGCCTGGACAGGGGGCATTGGCTACACCTTC. The chain is built from TRBV30 and TRBJ1-2; 8 positions agree with TRBD1. Germline CDR1 GTSNPN, CDR2 SVGIG (reference sequence). V was clipped by 4 bases and J by 7 bases; unmatched bases: 2. There are 11 residues in the CDR3. The variable domain in full, with the rest retrieved from reference TRBV30 and TRBJ1-2, is SQTIHQWPATLVQPVGSPLSLECTVEGTSNPNLYWYRQAAGRGLQLLFYSVGIGQISSEVPQNLSASRPQDRQFILSSKKLLLSDSGFYLCAWTGGIGYTFGSGTRLTVV.

The CDR3 region has the DNA TGTGCCAGCAATGCCCTTTCGGGCAGGGGCACCGGGGAGCTGTTTTTT. Amino acid sequence: CASNALSGRGTGELFF. The gene calls are TRBV2 and TRBJ2-2; maybe TRBD1 (6 bases). Looked up from germline, CDR1 is SNHLY and CDR2 is FYNNEI. CDR3 length equals 16 residues. The V end lost 7 bases, the J end lost 4 bases, and 19 bases lay between the germline ends. The full variable domain, in which reference TRBV2 and TRBJ2-2 provide the parts outside the CDR3, is EPEVTQTPSHQVTQMGQEVILRCVPISNHLYFYWYRQILGQKVEFLVSFYNNEISEKSEIFDDQFSVERPDGSNFTLKIRSTKLEDSAMYFCASNALSGRGTGELFFGEGSRLTVL.

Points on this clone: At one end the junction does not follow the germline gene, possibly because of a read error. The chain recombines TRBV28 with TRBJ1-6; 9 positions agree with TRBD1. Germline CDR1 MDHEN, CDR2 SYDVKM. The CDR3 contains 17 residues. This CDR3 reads CASSGTGMRSDNSPLHF. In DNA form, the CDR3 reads TGTGCCAGCAGTGGGACAGGGATGCGCTCCGATAATTCACCCCTCCACTTT.

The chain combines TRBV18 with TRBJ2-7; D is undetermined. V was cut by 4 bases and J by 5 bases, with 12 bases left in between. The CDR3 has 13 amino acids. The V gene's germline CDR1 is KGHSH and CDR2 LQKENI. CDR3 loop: CASSQFPSDEQYF. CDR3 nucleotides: TGTGCCAGCTCACAATTCCCAAGCGACGAGCAGTACTTC.

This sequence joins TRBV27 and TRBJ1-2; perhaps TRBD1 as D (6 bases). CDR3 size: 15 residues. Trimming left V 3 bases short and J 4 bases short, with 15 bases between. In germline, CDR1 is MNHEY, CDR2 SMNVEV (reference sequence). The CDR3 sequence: CASSFSGAPGYGYTF. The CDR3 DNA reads TGTGCCAGCAGTTTTTCAGGGGCTCCTGGCTATGGCTACACCTTC.

Here the CDR3 reads CASSPGGSSGNTIYF. DNA for the CDR3: TGCGCCAGCAGCCCCGGCGGGAGCTCTGGAAACACCATATATTTT. The V gene is TRBV5-1, the J gene TRBJ1-3; D is undetermined. The V gene lost 4 bases and the J gene lost 0 bases, with 11 bases spanning the gap. Germline CDR1 is SGHRS and CDR2 is YFSETQ. This CDR3 region has 15 residues. Full variable domain (rest looked up from reference TRBV5-1 and TRBJ1-3): KAGVTQTPRYLIKTRGQQVTLSCSPISGHRSVSWYQQTPGQGLQFLFEYFSETQRNKGNFPGRFSGRQFSNSRSEMNVSTLELGDSALYLCASSPGGSSGNTIYFGEGSWLTVV.

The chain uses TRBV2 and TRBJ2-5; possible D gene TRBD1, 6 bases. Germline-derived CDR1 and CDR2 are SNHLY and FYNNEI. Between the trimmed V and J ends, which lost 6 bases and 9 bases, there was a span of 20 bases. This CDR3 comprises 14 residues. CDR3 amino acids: CASSPGQLEMAQYF. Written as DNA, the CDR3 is TGTGCCAGCAGCCCGGGACAACTAGAGATGGCCCAGTACTTC.

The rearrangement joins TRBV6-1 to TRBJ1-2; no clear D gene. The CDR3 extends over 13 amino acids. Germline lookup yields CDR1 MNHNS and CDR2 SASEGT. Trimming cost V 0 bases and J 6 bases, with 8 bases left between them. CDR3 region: CASSEARGDGYTF. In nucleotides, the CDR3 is TGTGCCAGCAGTGAAGCGCGCGGTGATGGCTACACCTTC.